This T cell receptor (beta chain) was profiled in a study of T cell changes during pregnancy in multiple sclerosis. The CDR3 runs to 16 residues. Unmatched junction bases numbered 10, after V lost 4 bases and J lost 4 bases. Looked up from germline, CDR1 is LNHDA and CDR2 is SQIVND (reference sequence). TCRdb's table, derived via immunoSEQ multiplex PCR, lists solely in-frame clones and lacks some. The sample shows around 68,000 clones, about nine tenths of them seen only once. The sample consisted of peripheral blood, taken in the third trimester of pregnancy. The V and J genes are TRBV19 and TRBJ1-2; 9 bases map to TRBD1. This clonotype was obtained from a female donor with multiple sclerosis, enrolled in a pregnancy study. The CDR3 sequence is CASSTPGDRETYGYTF. The CDR3 coding sequence is TGTGCCAGTAGTACTCCCGGGGACAGGGAGACCTATGGCTACACCTTC.